The subject of this entry is one T cell receptor (beta chain). What it recognizes is unknown. This sample is part of a study of cytomegalovirus exposure and HLA in healthy donors. There are 16 residues in the CDR3. In germline, CDR1 is LGHNA, CDR2 YSLEER. Amplification used 60 Vbeta primers and 13 Jbeta primers. Measured with immunoSEQ multiplex PCR; TCRdb has only the in-frame clones, and not every one. In the table there are 170,000 or so clones, over 70% of which are singletons. Study observations and caveats: Cytomegalovirus-associated status was assigned to roughly 160 TCR beta chains.

The TCR comes from a woman aged 45 to 65 in good health and CMV-seronegative. Sequencing was carried out using PBMCs. The rearrangement joins TRBV4-3 to TRBJ2-5, with unresolved D. The J call may be faulty, since TRBJ2-7 better matches the DNA end. The CDR3, as DNA: TGCGCCAGCAGCCAAGGGTACTCGGGTAATCCCTACGAGCAGTACTTC. It yields the protein CASSQGYSGNPYEQYF.